Following are 5 T cell receptor beta chains from one sample sequenced in a study of immune cell composition in non-small cell lung cancer. The normal lung sample lay at least 3 cm, and maximally far, from the tumour. Generated by immunoSEQ multiplex PCR, the TCRdb table keeps only in-frame clones and is missing some. The profile covers around 5,000 clones, with approximately 77% appearing a single time and more than 13% taken by the ten largest. Sequenced input: non-adjacent lung tissue. Source of these receptors: a human donor with non-small cell lung cancer.

This clone has just a few counts. CDR3 sequence: CASSLDFPGEAFF. CDR3 DNA: TGTGCCAGCAGCTTGGATTTCCCAGGTGAAGCTTTCTTT. J is TRBJ1-1 and V is TRBV5-6, with D uncertain. The germline V and J ends were trimmed by 0 bases and 7 bases, with 10 bases remaining between them. The CDR3 consists of 13 residues. CDR1 and CDR2 from the germline V gene are SGHDT and YYEEEE.

This chain links TRBV18 with TRBJ1-3; 8 bases are shared with TRBD1. The CDR3 covers 16 residues. V dropped 6 bases and J dropped 0; count of bases not matched to a gene: 7. Germline assignment: CDR1 KGHSH and CDR2 LQKENI. The CDR3 coding sequence is TGTGCCAGCTCCCCCGGGACAGGAGTCTCTGGAAACACCATATATTTT. This sequence encodes CASSPGTGVSGNTIYF.

This clone was counted a single time. The V and J genes are TRBV13 and TRBJ2-1, with 7 bases matching TRBD2. Germline V gives CDR1 PRHDT, CDR2 FYEKMQ (reference sequence). The CDR3 is 16 residues long. V gave up 5 bases and J gave up 9 bases; unmatched junction bases: 16. This CDR3 reads CASSIRQGRGVGEQFF. DNA of the CDR3: TGTGCCAGCAGCATCCGCCAGGGCCGGGGGGTGGGTGAGCAGTTCTTC.

This clone is deemed large (0.1 to 1%). The chain carries TRBV5-1 and TRBJ1-1; 7 positions match TRBD1. The CDR3 is 14 residues long. Germline assignment: CDR1 SGHRS and CDR2 YFSETQ. Losses at the gene ends were 4 bases for V and 1 base for J; bases not matched to a gene: 4. The CDR3 sequence is CASSTGDTNTEAFF. The CDR3 bases are TGCGCCAGCAGCACAGGGGACACGAACACTGAAGCTTTCTTT.

V is TRBV6-1 and J is TRBJ1-2; 9 bases align to TRBD1. V lost 6 bases to trimming and J lost 4 bases; unmatched junction nucleotides: 3. Germline CDR1 and CDR2: MNHNS and SASEGT. The CDR3 sequence is 13 residues long. The CDR3, as DNA: TGTGCCAGCAGGGACAGGGGAGGCTATGGCTACACCTTC. Its translation: CASRDRGGYGYTF.